This T cell receptor (beta chain) was recorded in a study of beta chain features in type 1 diabetes. This clone turned up a few times. The study reverse transcribed the entire isolated RNA, so it sequenced expressed TCRB transcripts. Measured with immunoSEQ multiplex PCR; TCRdb has only the in-frame clones, and not every one. The sample lists 850,000 to 900,000 clones; roughly 15% were seen once. The clonotype comes from a young woman in good health. The sample taken for sequencing was naive CD4+ T cells from blood.

This CDR3 reads CASSRTADTQYF. The CDR3 coding sequence is TGTGCCAGCAGCCGGACAGCCGATACGCAGTATTTT. V usage is TRBV9 and J usage is TRBJ2-3; maybe TRBD1 (6 bases). Germline CDR1 SGDLS, CDR2 YYNGEE. The CDR3 contains 12 residues. Trimming shortened V by 4 bases and J by 6 bases, and 9 bases separated the two germline ends.